Listed here are 20 T cell receptor beta chains from one sample, sequenced in a study of immune evolution from preneoplasia to lung adenocarcinoma (dated by TCRdb to the early 2020s). Library generation was performed with the immunoSEQ multiplex PCR assay. In its TCRdb copy, this immuneACCESS table keeps in-frame sequences only and misses some clones. Where compared with another copy, unresolved V genes explain less than half of these, and the others have no known cause. The sample contains 9,000 to 10,000 clones, nearly 90% of them found a single time. 2% to 2.5% of the sample is in the top ten clones. Sequencing was performed on FFPE invasive lung adenocarcinoma tissue. Per the publication, the cell subset or site label means: frankly invasive lung adenocarcinoma (ADC). Receptors originate from a person aged 70 to 85 with invasive lung adenocarcinoma.

The chain carries TRBV5-1 and TRBJ2-1; maybe TRBD2 (5 bases). Trimming shortened V by 4 bases and J by 2 bases, and 13 bases separated the two germline ends. CDR1 is SGHRS and CDR2 is YFSETQ in the germline V gene. The CDR3 is 15 amino acids. The CDR3 nucleotides read TGCGCCAGCAGCCCCCCCGGGGTGGCCTACAATGAGCAGTTCTTC. As protein: CASSPPGVAYNEQFF.

The chain is built from TRBV12-5 and TRBJ1-1; D might be TRBD1 (6 bases). V was shortened by 0 bases and J by 4 bases, with 12 bases between the two germline ends. The CDR3 length is 15 residues. CDR1 and CDR2 from the germline V gene are LGHNT and FRNRAP. CDR3: CASGLVQGGGTEAFF. For the CDR3, the DNA is TGTGCTAGTGGTTTGGTACAGGGAGGGGGCACTGAAGCTTTCTTT.

In the case of this clone: Sequence at one end of the junction differs from germline and may be a read error. The chain employs TRBV30 and TRBJ2-1; 14 bases are shared with TRBD2. The germline CDR1 and CDR2 sequences are GTSNPN and SVGIG (reference sequence). This CDR3 region has 15 residues. The DNA for the CDR3 is TGTGCCTGGAGTCCCGGACTAGCGGGGGGCAATGGGCAGTTCTTC. Residues: CAWSPGLAGGNGQFF. Full variable domain (rest looked up from reference TRBV30 and TRBJ2-1): SQTIHQWPATLVQPVGSPLSLECTVEGTSNPNLYWYRQAAGRGLQLLFYSVGIGQISSEVPQNLSASRPQDRQFILSSKKLLLSDSGFYLCAWSPGLAGGNGQFFGPGTRLTVL.

This CDR3 reads CASSEGTSGTYEQYF. Here the CDR3 DNA reads TGTGCCAGCAGTGAAGGGACTAGCGGAACCTACGAGCAGTACTTC. The rearrangement uses TRBV6-1 and TRBJ2-7; 10 nucleotides align to TRBD2. CDR1 and CDR2 (germline): MNHNS, SASEGT. V was pared by 1 base and J by 2 bases, with 2 bases of the junction left unmatched. CDR3 length: 15 residues.

The chain combines TRBV14 with TRBJ1-3, with 9 bases aligning to TRBD1. CDR1 SGHDN and CDR2 FVKESK come from the germline V gene. The CDR3 length is 13 residues. The J segment lost 8 bases and the V segment lost 5 bases, leaving 4 bases of the junction unmatched. The CDR3 reads CASSMDRGHTIYF. The CDR3 bases are TGTGCCAGCAGCATGGACAGGGGTCACACCATATATTTT.

The genes are TRBV7-3 and TRBJ2-7; tentative D call: TRBD1 (7 bases). V was shortened by 4 bases and J by 6 bases, with 16 bases between the two germline ends. CDR1 is SGHTA and CDR2 is FQGTGA in the germline V gene. There are 14 residues in the CDR3. The CDR3 region has the DNA TGTGCCAGCAGCTCCACCGGAGGGGGCGGCGAGCAGTACTTC. The encoded protein is CASSSTGGGGEQYF. Full variable domain (missing parts from reference TRBV7-3 and TRBJ2-7): GAGVSQTPSNKVTEKGKYVELRCDPISGHTALYWYRQSLGQGPEFLIYFQGTGAADDSGLPNDRFFAVRPEGSVSTLKIQRTERGDSAVYLCASSSTGGGGEQYFGPGTRLTVT.

The gene calls are TRBV7-8 and TRBJ1-5; TRBD1 aligns across 7 bases. The length of the CDR3 is 14 residues. Trimming at V came to 5 bases and at J to 5 bases, leaving 6 bases not matched to a gene. The germline V gene has CDR1 SGHVS and CDR2 FQNEAQ. The CDR3 DNA sequence: TGTGCCAGCAGCATCGACAGGGTGGATCAGCCCCAGCATTTT. This translates into CASSIDRVDQPQHF.

This chain joins TRBV30 and TRBJ2-7, with D tentatively TRBD1 (6 bases). CDR3 length: 15 amino acids. CDR1 is GTSNPN, CDR2 SVGIG, per germline (reference sequence). Trimming cost V 2 bases and J 1 base, with 15 bases left between them. The CDR3 protein is CAWSTDRLESYEQYF. The CDR3 DNA follows: TGTGCCTGGAGTACCGACAGGTTGGAGTCCTACGAGCAGTACTTC.

This chain joins TRBV11-1 and TRBJ2-5, with a tentative D call TRBD2 (6 bases). Trimming left V 5 bases short and J 1 base short, with 23 bases between. The length of the CDR3 is 18 residues. Germline assignment: CDR1 SGHAT and CDR2 FQDESV (reference sequence). Here the CDR3 DNA reads TGTGCCAGCAGCCCCCGCCTTCCTAGCGCCAAGTCCCAAGAGACCCAGTACTTC. Its protein is CASSPRLPSAKSQETQYF.

The chain couples TRBV5-1 to TRBJ2-1; TRBD2 is a possible D gene (6 bases). This CDR3 comprises 15 residues. Trimming removed 0 bases at V and 6 bases at J, with 13 bases between. Germline V gene data show CDR1 as SGHRS and CDR2 as YFSETQ. CDR3 in amino acids: CASSLESSARNEQFF. CDR3 bases: TGCGCCAGCAGCTTGGAATCTAGCGCCCGCAATGAGCAGTTCTTC.

V is TRBV29-1 and J is TRBJ2-5; D is uncertain. The germline V gene has CDR1 SQVTM and CDR2 ANQGSEA. Between the trimmed V and J ends, which lost 5 bases and 2 bases, there was a span of 12 bases. The CDR3 totals 13 residues. CDR3 sequence (DNA): TGCAGCGTTATCCGAGATCTACAAGAGACCCAGTACTTC. Protein: CSVIRDLQETQYF. Filled out from reference TRBV29-1 and TRBJ2-5, the complete variable domain reads SAVISQKPSRDICQRGTSLTIQCQVDSQVTMMFWYRQQPGQSLTLIATANQGSEATYESGFVIDKFPISRPNLTFSTLTVSNMSPEDSSIYLCSVIRDLQETQYFGPGTRLLVL.

This clone occurred once. The chain has TRBV10-3 and TRBJ2-5; 9 nucleotides agree with TRBD1. CDR3 length: 13 amino acids. The germline CDR1 and CDR2 sequences are ENHRY and SYGVKD. V was clipped by 10 bases and J by 5 bases; unmatched bases: 8. The CDR3 reads CATAQGAGETQYF. CDR3 sequence (DNA): TGTGCCACTGCACAGGGGGCGGGGGAGACCCAGTACTTC.

This clone turned up a few times. V gene TRBV28 combines with J gene TRBJ1-5, with a weak D call TRBD1 (5 bases). Germline CDR1 reads MDHEN; CDR2 reads SYDVKM. The CDR3 covers 15 residues. The ends were cut back, 6 bases at V and 0 bases at J, with 12 bases in the middle. CDR3: CASRADRPSNQPQHF. The CDR3 DNA reads TGTGCCAGCAGGGCTGACAGACCTAGCAATCAGCCCCAGCATTTT.

V and J are TRBV5-1 and TRBJ2-1, with a possible D match to TRBD1 (5 bases). Germline CDR1 SGHRS, CDR2 YFSETQ. The CDR3 loop spans 12 amino acids. V lost 1 base to trimming and J lost 10 bases, with 9 bases between them. The CDR3 sequence: CASSLSRAEQFF. DNA for the CDR3: TGCGCCAGCAGCTTGTCCAGGGCCGAGCAGTTCTTC.

The chain links TRBV2 to TRBJ1-1, with D unclear. CDR1 SNHLY and CDR2 FYNNEI come from the germline V gene. The CDR3 length is 13 residues. V gave up 7 bases and J gave up 0 bases, with 9 bases separating them. CDR3 in DNA: TGTGCCAGCACTCGCTCCATGAACACTGAAGCTTTCTTT. Translating it yields CASTRSMNTEAFF.

The chain couples TRBV7-9 to TRBJ2-3; 9 bases line up with TRBD2. V trimming: 5 bases; J trimming: 1 base; junction bases outside the gene matches: 4. The CDR3 loop spans 15 amino acids. Germline lookup yields CDR1 SEHNR and CDR2 FQNEAQ (reference sequence). In DNA form, the CDR3 reads TGTGCCAGCAGCCGCGGGAGGGCCGGCACAGATACGCAGTATTTT. Residues: CASSRGRAGTDTQYF. Using reference TRBV7-9 and TRBJ2-3 for the parts outside the CDR3, the full variable domain is DTGVSQNPRHKITKRGQNVTFRCDPISEHNRLYWYRQTLGQGPEFLTYFQNEAQLEKSRLLSDRFSAERPKGSFSTLEIQRTEQGDSAMYLCASSRGRAGTDTQYFGPGTRLTVL.

The rearrangement uses TRBV28 and TRBJ2-3; D possibly corresponds to TRBD1 (6 bases). Germline CDR1 and CDR2: MDHEN and SYDVKM. There are 13 residues in the CDR3. Trimming took off 10 bases at V and 0 bases at J, with 11 bases between the two ends. The CDR3 DNA sequence: TGTGCCATCTTCGACAGGAGCACAGATACGCAGTATTTT. This encodes CAIFDRSTDTQYF.

The chain is built from TRBV7-2 and TRBJ1-2; the D is unclear. This CDR3 is built from 12 residues. The germline V gene encodes CDR1 SGHTA and CDR2 FQGNSA. Trimming removed 3 bases at V and 8 bases at J, with 10 bases between. The CDR3, as DNA: TGTGCCAGCAGCTTCTCGGTTGGGGGCTACACCTTC. Amino acids: CASSFSVGGYTF.

The gene calls are TRBV2 and TRBJ2-7; a weak D match, TRBD1 (8 bases). Germline V gene sequence: CDR1 SNHLY, CDR2 FYNNEI. This CDR3 region has 14 residues. V was cut by 7 bases and J by 3 bases, with 16 bases left in between. The CDR3 nucleotides are TGTGCCAGCATCGTCTACAGGGGGGGCTACGAGCAGTACTTC. The encoded protein is CASIVYRGGYEQYF.

The chain joins TRBV13 to TRBJ2-1; D is tentatively TRBD1 or TRBD2 (5 bases each). Trimming shortened V by 4 bases and J by 12 bases, and 19 bases separated the two germline ends. Germline-derived CDR1 and CDR2 are PRHDT and FYEKMQ (reference sequence). The CDR3 is made up of 14 amino acids. DNA for the CDR3: TGTGCCAGCAGCTCCCCTCTGGGACCGGCTAGGCAGTTCTTC. It is translated as CASSSPLGPARQFF.